The 25 T cell receptor beta chains presented below share a single source sample, sequenced in a study of blood T cells in healthy people across ages. A second PCR, run for about 6 to 11 cycles, used a sample-barcoded 5' primer plus a J-beta primer mix. A single record per CDR3 protein comes from TCRdb applying MiXCR to the 5' RACE reads. The sample contains 600,000 to 900,000 distinct CDR3 sequences, approximately 24% of which appear only once. Another study also made use of these data, one on T cells of mothers and their children.

Sequencing used blood. All receptors derive from a boy between 10 and 17 years old in good health.

The genes are TRBV30 and TRBJ2-4, with 9 positions matching TRBD2. The trim removed 0 bases at V and 2 bases at J, leaving 8 bases unmatched. CDR3 length equals 17 residues. Germline V gene sequence: CDR1 GTSNPN, CDR2 SVGIG (reference sequence). The CDR3 DNA sequence: TGTGCCTGGAGTGTACCCGGACTAGCGAGCCCCAAAAACATTCAGTACTTC. It encodes CAWSVPGLASPKNIQYF.

The chain uses TRBV19 and TRBJ2-1, with D possibly being TRBD2 (5 bases). V was pared by 1 base and J by 0 bases, with 7 bases between. CDR1 is LNHDA and CDR2 is SQIVND in the germline V gene (reference sequence). There are 15 residues in the CDR3. Here the CDR3 reads CASSIAEGSYNEQFF. The CDR3 DNA sequence: TGTGCCAGTAGTATAGCAGAGGGCTCCTACAATGAGCAGTTCTTC.

This chain connects TRBV5-1 to TRBJ2-3; maybe TRBD1 (6 bases). This CDR3 spans 15 amino acids. Between the trimmed V and J ends, which lost 0 bases and 6 bases, there was a span of 14 bases. Germline-derived CDR1 and CDR2 are SGHRS and YFSETQ. The chain's CDR3 is CASSLDVQGTDTQYF. As DNA, the CDR3 is TGCGCCAGCAGCTTGGATGTACAGGGAACTGATACGCAGTATTTT.

This chain connects TRBV27 to TRBJ2-5; D unresolved. The length of the CDR3 is 15 residues. Trimming left V 3 bases short and J 1 base short, with 12 bases between. Germline V lookup: CDR1 MNHEY, CDR2 SMNVEV (reference sequence). CDR3 residues: CASSFQPRPQETQYF. CDR3 DNA sequence: TGTGCCAGCAGTTTTCAACCCAGGCCCCAAGAGACCCAGTACTTC.

In regard to this clonotype: Mismatch with germline at one junction end may stem from a read error. The J gene is TRBJ2-7, the V gene TRBV5-1; D is unclear. CDR1 is SGHRS and CDR2 is YFSETQ in the germline V gene. CDR3 size: 12 residues. CDR3 loop: CASSLDRYEQHF. Written as DNA, the CDR3 is TGCGCCAGCAGCTTGGACAGATACGAGCAGCACTTC. Together with reference TRBV5-1 and TRBJ2-7, the CDR3 gives the full variable domain: KAGVTQTPRYLIKTRGQQVTLSCSPISGHRSVSWYQQTPGQGLQFLFEYFSETQRNKGNFPGRFSGRQFSNSRSEMNVSTLELGDSALYLCASSLDRYEQHFGPGTRLTVT.

The chain joins TRBV28 to TRBJ2-1, with 8 bases fitting TRBD1. Losses at the gene ends were 2 bases for V and 10 bases for J; bases not matched to a gene: 7. CDR3 size: 14 residues. CDR1 and CDR2 (germline): MDHEN, SYDVKM. The DNA of the CDR3 is TGTGCCAGCAGTTTAAGGCAGGGGGCCCGGGAGCAGTTCTTC. It codes for CASSLRQGAREQFF. The full variable domain, with the rest looked up from reference TRBV28 and TRBJ2-1, is DVKVTQSSRYLVKRTGEKVFLECVQDMDHENMFWYRQDPGLGLRLIYFSYDVKMKEKGDIPEGYSVSREKKERFSLILESASTNQTSMYLCASSLRQGAREQFFGPGTRLTVL.

This clonotype was observed a few times. The chain recombines TRBV4-1 with TRBJ1-5; D not certain. The CDR3 loop spans 15 amino acids. Germline CDR1 MGHRA, CDR2 YSYEKL. With 0 bases removed from V and 4 bases from J, the gap between germline ends came to 10 bases. This CDR3 reads CASSQDLAENQPQHF. CDR3 coding DNA: TGCGCCAGCAGCCAAGATCTGGCTGAGAATCAGCCCCAGCATTTT.

As DNA, the CDR3 is TGTGCCAGCAGCTTCCATTCTTCAGGGAAAGAGACCCAGTACTTC. Protein sequence: CASSFHSSGKETQYF. The J gene is TRBJ2-1, the V gene TRBV7-2; D may be TRBD1 (5 bases). The better agreement between TRBJ2-5 and the DNA end casts doubt on the J call. The germline gives CDR1 SGHTA, CDR2 FQGNSA. The CDR3 totals 15 residues.

This clonotype turned up a few times. The J gene is TRBJ1-4, the V gene TRBV7-9; D gene ambiguous. V was pared by 7 bases and J by 5 bases, with 11 bases between. This CDR3 region has 13 residues. The germline V gene encodes CDR1 SEHNR and CDR2 FQNEAQ (reference sequence). In DNA, the CDR3 is TGTGCCAGCACCGAACCATTAAATGAAAAACTGTTTTTT. It yields the protein CASTEPLNEKLFF. Full variable domain (rest looked up from reference TRBV7-9 and TRBJ1-4): DTGVSQNPRHKITKRGQNVTFRCDPISEHNRLYWYRQTLGQGPEFLTYFQNEAQLEKSRLLSDRFSAERPKGSFSTLEIQRTEQGDSAMYLCASTEPLNEKLFFGSGTQLSVL.

This clonotype was counted only a few times. This rearrangement joins TRBV9 to TRBJ2-5; D ambiguous. Trimming pared 3 bases from V and 1 base from J, leaving 16 bases between. Germline V gene lookup returns CDR1 SGDLS and CDR2 YYNGEE. The CDR3 length is 16 residues. As DNA, the CDR3 is TGTGCCAGCAGCGAAGGACGTCATAACGCCCAAGAGACCCAGTACTTC. Its protein is CASSEGRHNAQETQYF.

This clonotype was recorded many times. The rearrangement joins TRBV18 to TRBJ2-7, with no clear D. V shed 1 base and J shed 0 bases, with 7 bases lying between them. The CDR3 length is 14 residues. The V gene's germline CDR1 is KGHSH and CDR2 LQKENI. CDR3 protein: CASSPLSSSYEQYF. The CDR3 DNA sequence: TGTGCCAGCTCACCACTTAGTAGCTCCTACGAGCAGTACTTC.

This clonotype has a handful of counts. This chain connects TRBV20-1 to TRBJ2-1, with TRBD2 matching 7 bases. CDR1 and CDR2 (germline): DFQATT, SNEGSKA (reference sequence). This CDR3 region has 15 residues. The J segment lost 7 bases and the V segment lost 3 bases, leaving 12 bases of the junction unmatched. For the CDR3, the DNA is TGCAGTGCTAGTGGCGGACTAGTGGTTGGAAATGAGCAGTTCTTC. This sequence encodes CSASGGLVVGNEQFF.

In its sample, this clonotype was seen a few times. V and J are TRBV7-9 and TRBJ2-5; TRBD2 matches 10 bases. Gene TRBJ2-7 matches the end of the DNA better, so the J call may be wrong. CDR3 length: 15 residues. The germline CDR1 and CDR2 sequences are SEHNR and FQNEAQ (reference sequence). The CDR3 sequence is CASSFGLAGAYEQYF. CDR3 DNA: TGTGCCAGCAGCTTCGGTCTAGCGGGGGCCTACGAGCAGTACTTC.

This clonotype was seen a handful of times. This rearrangement joins TRBV12-3 or TRBV12-4 to TRBJ1-4, with D possibly being TRBD1 (5 bases). V dropped 6 bases and J dropped 3 bases, with 17 bases sitting between them. This CDR3 is 16 amino acids long. CDR3 nucleotide sequence: TGTGCCAGCAGCTTCTTACCCGCGGGGGCTAATGAAAAACTGTTTTTT. Residues: CASSFLPAGANEKLFF.

The J gene is TRBJ1-1, the V gene TRBV30, with 8 bases identical to TRBD1. The CDR3 runs to 13 residues. The germline gives CDR1 GTSNPN, CDR2 SVGIG (reference sequence). V trimming: 3 bases; J trimming: 5 bases; junction bases outside the gene matches: 5. CDR3 DNA: TGTGCCTGGAGGAGGACAGGGAGGACTGAAGCTTTCTTT. This sequence encodes CAWRRTGRTEAFF.

The sample holds a few counts of this clonotype. The gene calls are TRBV10-3 and TRBJ1-1; unclear D gene. V was clipped by 6 bases and J by 3 bases, with 11 bases between them. The CDR3 extends over 13 amino acids. The V gene's germline CDR1 is ENHRY and CDR2 SYGVKD. The CDR3 region has the DNA TGTGCCATCAGAAGAAGGGTGGACACTGAAGCTTTCTTT. Protein product: CAIRRRVDTEAFF.

The chain is built from TRBV5-8 and TRBJ2-3, with 14 bases matching TRBD2. V gave up 6 bases and J gave up 4 bases; unmatched junction bases: 13. The CDR3 length is 18 residues. Germline values: CDR1 SGHTS, CDR2 YDEGEE. CDR3 loop: CASTTAPTSGGAADTQYF. The CDR3 nucleotides read TGTGCCAGCACTACTGCCCCGACTAGCGGGGGGGCGGCAGATACGCAGTATTTT.

This clonotype was seen a few times. V and J are TRBV10-3 and TRBJ2-5; 8 nucleotides line up with TRBD2. In germline, CDR1 is ENHRY, CDR2 SYGVKD. The CDR3 has 15 amino acids. The CDR3 nucleotides read TGTGTCTTCAGTGACCCGGGGGGGCGGTCGGAGACCCAGTACTTC. Translation: CVFSDPGGRSETQYF.

There are a few counts of this clonotype. The chain couples TRBV6-5 to TRBJ2-5, with 11 bases that match TRBD2. The CDR3 contains 16 residues. CDR1 and CDR2 (germline): MNHEY, SVGAGI. V shed 2 bases, J shed 2 bases, and the junction held 4 bases outside the gene matches. CDR3 protein: CASSYRWTSGQETQYF. DNA of the CDR3: TGTGCCAGCAGTTACCGATGGACTAGCGGGCAAGAGACCCAGTACTTC.

This clonotype came up many times. This chain joins TRBV5-1 and TRBJ1-4, with a possible D match to TRBD1 (6 bases). Germline V gives CDR1 SGHRS, CDR2 YFSETQ. The CDR3 is 16 amino acids. V lost 0 bases and J lost 8, with 17 bases in between. The CDR3 region is CASSLAYRDSSEKLFF. The CDR3 nucleotides read TGCGCCAGCAGCTTGGCCTACAGGGATTCTTCGGAAAAACTGTTTTTT.

A single count supports this clonotype. This chain uses TRBV6-6 with TRBJ1-1, with D unclear. The germline gives CDR1 MNHNY, CDR2 SVGAGI (reference sequence). V dropped 7 bases and J dropped 6 bases, with 15 bases sitting between them. The CDR3 sequence is 13 residues long. The CDR3 bases are TGTGCCAGCACCCCTGCTATCATTGCTGAAGCTTTCTTT. Protein product: CASTPAIIAEAFF.

This rearrangement joins TRBV7-9 to TRBJ1-2; D ambiguous. V lost 3 bases and J lost 4, with 6 bases in between. This CDR3 is built from 12 residues. The V gene's germline CDR1 is SEHNR and CDR2 FQNEAQ (reference sequence). The CDR3 DNA reads as TGTGCCAGCAGCTTTACAGCCTATGGCTACACCTTC. Its protein product is CASSFTAYGYTF.

Only a few counts were recorded for this clonotype. The V call is TRBV11-2, the J call TRBJ2-5, with TRBD2 matching over 8 bases. The better agreement between TRBJ2-1 and the DNA end casts doubt on the J call. CDR3 length: 15 residues. The germline V gene has CDR1 SGHAT and CDR2 FQNNGV. This chain's CDR3 is CASSLILAGGNEQFF. Written as DNA, the CDR3 is TGTGCCAGCAGCTTAATCCTAGCGGGTGGAAATGAGCAGTTCTTC.

V is TRBV7-2 and J is TRBJ2-3; 7 bases map to TRBD1. From germline, CDR1 is SGHTA and CDR2 FQGNSA. The CDR3 has 12 amino acids. J gave up 10 bases and V 5 bases, and 6 bases lay outside the gene matches. Written as DNA, the CDR3 is TGTGCCAGCAGCCAGACAGGGATGGCGCAGTATTTT. Amino acids: CASSQTGMAQYF.

The rearrangement links TRBV29-1 to TRBJ1-4, with D uncertain. CDR3 length: 11 amino acids. Germline V gene data show CDR1 as SQVTM and CDR2 as ANQGSEA. Trimming cost V 1 base and J 8 bases, with 5 bases left between them. CDR3 nucleotide sequence: TGCAGCGTTGAAGTTGGCGAAAAACTGTTTTTT. This codes for CSVEVGEKLFF.